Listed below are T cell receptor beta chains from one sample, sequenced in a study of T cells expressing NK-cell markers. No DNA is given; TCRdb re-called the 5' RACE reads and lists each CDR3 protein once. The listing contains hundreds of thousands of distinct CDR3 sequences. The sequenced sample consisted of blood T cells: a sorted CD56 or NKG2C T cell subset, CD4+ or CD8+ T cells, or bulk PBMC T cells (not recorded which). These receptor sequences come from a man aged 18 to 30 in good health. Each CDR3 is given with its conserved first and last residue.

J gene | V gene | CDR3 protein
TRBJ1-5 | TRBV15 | CATSRDTKVGLQPQHF
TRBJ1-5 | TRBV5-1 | CASSLVGQRRNQPQHF
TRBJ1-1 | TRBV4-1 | CASSSPKTGTRMNTEAFF
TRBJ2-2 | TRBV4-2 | CASSQDLGLRSNTGELFF
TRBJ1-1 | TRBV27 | CASKLTGDTEAFF
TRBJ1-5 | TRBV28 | CASSLLAFLSNQPQHF
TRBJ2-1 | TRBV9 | CASTRTASSYNEQFF
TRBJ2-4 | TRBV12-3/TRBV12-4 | CASSLAMAGGRNIQYF
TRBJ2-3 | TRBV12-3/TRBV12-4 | CASRMTDTQYF
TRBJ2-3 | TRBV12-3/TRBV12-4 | CASSFVDASTDTQYF
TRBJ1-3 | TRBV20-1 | CSAPLPGPRNTIYF
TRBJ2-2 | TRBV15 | CATSRYRGLNTGELFF
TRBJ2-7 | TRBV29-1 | CSAALADGLIEQYF
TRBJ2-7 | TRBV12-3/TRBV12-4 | CASTRWGMEYEQYF
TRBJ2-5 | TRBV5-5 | CASSFSADTRETQYF
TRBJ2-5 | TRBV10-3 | CAISKPGQGTGETQYF
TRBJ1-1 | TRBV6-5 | CASTELGKNTEAFF
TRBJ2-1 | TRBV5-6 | CASSPSKSSYNEQFF
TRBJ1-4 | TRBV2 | CASTSGTVNEKLFF
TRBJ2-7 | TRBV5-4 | CASSLRSGYEQYF